The 22 T cell receptor beta chains listed next were all sequenced from one sample in a study of T-cell reconstitution after alpha-beta-depleted transplantation in children. Using unique molecular identifiers, the investigators prepared the TCRbeta library. MiXCR, run by TCRdb on the PCR reads, gives a single entry per CDR3 protein. Of around 250,000 distinct CDR3 sequences listed, roughly 26% are singletons. The source material was PBMCs, sampled before TCRalphabeta/CD19-depleted stem cell transplant. These receptors were collected from a girl aged 2 to 10 with Fanconi anemia, due to receive a stem cell transplant.

V and J are TRBV5-1 and TRBJ2-1; tentatively, D is TRBD2 (5 bases). This CDR3 spans 18 amino acids. V gave up 1 base and J gave up 0 bases, with 17 bases separating them. Germline V CDR1 and CDR2: SGHRS, YFSETQ. CDR3 residues: CASSLIFPSGSSYNEQFF. Here the CDR3 DNA reads TGCGCCAGCAGCTTGATTTTCCCCTCGGGGAGCTCCTACAATGAGCAGTTCTTC. The full variable domain, completed using reference TRBV5-1 and TRBJ2-1, is KAGVTQTPRYLIKTRGQQVTLSCSPISGHRSVSWYQQTPGQGLQFLFEYFSETQRNKGNFPGRFSGRQFSNSRSEMNVSTLELGDSALYLCASSLIFPSGSSYNEQFFGPGTRLTVL.

This clonotype was counted ten times or more. The genes are TRBV10-3 and TRBJ2-7, with 8 bases fitting TRBD1. The V segment lost 3 bases and the J segment 4 bases; nucleotides outside the gene matches: 14. Germline V gives CDR1 ENHRY, CDR2 SYGVKD. The CDR3 loop spans 17 amino acids. The CDR3 region has the DNA TGTGCCATCAGTGATCAGGACAGGGCTGAAGATTCTTACGAGCAGTACTTC. Translating it yields CAISDQDRAEDSYEQYF.

This clonotype was recorded many times. V usage is TRBV2 and J usage is TRBJ2-5; D is uncertain. The CDR3 is 11 residues long. Germline lookup yields CDR1 SNHLY and CDR2 FYNNEI. V dropped 6 bases and J dropped 2 bases, with 4 bases sitting between them. The CDR3 sequence is CASRGQETQYF. In DNA, the CDR3 is TGTGCCAGCAGAGGGCAAGAGACCCAGTACTTC.

In this sample, this clonotype turned up many times. The chain carries TRBV28 and TRBJ2-7; D may be TRBD2 (5 bases). The CDR3 runs 12 residues. V shed 4 bases and J shed 3 bases, with 7 bases lying between them. Germline CDR1 is MDHEN and CDR2 is SYDVKM. The CDR3 spells CASSWENYEQYF. CDR3 nucleotides: TGTGCCAGCAGTTGGGAGAACTACGAGCAGTACTTC.

At least ten counts were recorded for this clonotype. CDR3 region: CSVEDDRQGSGNTIYF. The DNA of the CDR3 is TGCAGCGTTGAAGATGATCGACAGGGCTCTGGAAACACCATATATTTT. V usage is TRBV29-1 and J usage is TRBJ1-3; 7 bases map to TRBD1. The germline CDR1 and CDR2 sequences are SQVTM and ANQGSEA. With V trimmed by 0 bases and J by 0 bases, 5 bases remained unmatched. This CDR3 comprises 16 residues.

The chain carries TRBV20-1 and TRBJ1-5; D is uncertain. The CDR3 spans 15 residues. Germline V gene sequence: CDR1 DFQATT, CDR2 SNEGSKA (reference sequence). Between the trimmed V and J ends, which lost 3 bases and 5 bases, there was a span of 17 bases. The CDR3 DNA reads as TGCAGTGCTAGTGCCCTAGCGAGTTGGCATCAGCCCCAGCATTTT. Amino acids: CSASALASWHQPQHF.

Ten or more counts support this clonotype. The junction differs from germline at one of its ends, possibly a read error. The chain has TRBV12-3 or TRBV12-4 and TRBJ2-7; 11 bases are shared with TRBD2. The CDR3 length is 14 residues. The CDR3 nucleotides are TGTGCCAGCAGCTTAGCGGGAGGGGGGGGAGAGCAGTACTTC. Protein product: CASSLAGGGGEQYF.

The chain links TRBV7-3 to TRBJ2-7; TRBD2 aligns across 13 bases. The V gene's germline CDR1 is SGHTA and CDR2 FQGTGA. The CDR3 consists of 16 residues. Germline trimming cut 5 bases from V and 1 base from J; bases unmatched to any gene: 5. CDR3 DNA sequence: TGTGCCAGCAGCGCCTGGACTAGCGGGGGTTCCTACGAGCAGTACTTC. This translates into CASSAWTSGGSYEQYF.

The chain recombines TRBV5-1 with TRBJ2-1; TRBD2 agrees at 13 bases. CDR1 and CDR2 from the germline V gene are SGHRS and YFSETQ. The V segment lost 7 bases and the J segment 0 bases; nucleotides outside the gene matches: 16. The CDR3 is made up of 20 amino acids. The CDR3 coding sequence is TGCGCCAGCGCGGATTTCCGACTAGCGGGGGGCCAGTTCTCCTACAATGAGCAGTTCTTC. It specifies CASADFRLAGGQFSYNEQFF.

The chain has TRBV27 and TRBJ2-1; D possibly matches TRBD1 or TRBD2 (5 bases each). CDR3 length: 15 amino acids. V gave up 4 bases and J gave up 0 bases, with 10 bases separating them. Germline assignment: CDR1 MNHEY and CDR2 SMNVEV (reference sequence). CDR3 in amino acids: CASSWVGTSYNEQFF. The CDR3, as DNA: TGTGCCAGCAGTTGGGTGGGGACCTCCTACAATGAGCAGTTCTTC.

J is TRBJ2-1 and V is TRBV6-4; no definite D call. The CDR3 spans 13 residues. Trimming removed 0 bases from V and 10 bases from J, with 10 bases in between. In germline, CDR1 is MRHNA, CDR2 SNTAGT. The CDR3 spells CASSDSTRKEQFF. Here the CDR3 DNA reads TGTGCCAGCAGTGACTCGACCAGAAAAGAGCAGTTCTTC.

This clonotype was counted ten times or more. This rearrangement joins TRBV20-1 to TRBJ2-5; weak D call: TRBD2 (5 bases). Between the trimmed V and J ends, which lost 4 bases and 1 base, there was a span of 13 bases. CDR1 DFQATT and CDR2 SNEGSKA come from the germline V gene (reference sequence). This CDR3 is 14 amino acids long. DNA of the CDR3: TGCAGTGCTACTTCTACTAGATCCCAAGAGACCCAGTACTTC. The encoded protein is CSATSTRSQETQYF.

The chain joins TRBV7-9 to TRBJ2-1; 8 bases line up with TRBD1. After removal of 5 bases from V and 6 bases from J, the junction contained 9 bases not matched to a gene. CDR1 and CDR2 (germline): SEHNR, FQNEAQ (reference sequence). CDR3 size: 15 residues. CDR3 coding DNA: TGTGCCAGCAGCCCGCAAGGACAGGGAAGCAATGAGCAGTTCTTC. As protein: CASSPQGQGSNEQFF.

The rearrangement uses TRBV5-1 and TRBJ2-7; 9 bases line up with TRBD2. The CDR3 extends over 15 amino acids. Trimming cost V 0 bases and J 3 bases; bases outside gene matches: 4. In germline, CDR1 is SGHRS, CDR2 YFSETQ. The CDR3 loop is CASSLGTSGFYEQYF. CDR3 DNA: TGCGCCAGCAGCTTGGGTACTAGCGGGTTCTACGAGCAGTACTTC.

This clonotype has a handful of counts. The CDR3 protein is CASSFTGTGVLNDEQYF. Here the CDR3 DNA reads TGTGCCAGCAGCTTTACTGGGACAGGGGTCTTGAACGACGAGCAGTACTTC. The J gene is TRBJ2-7, the V gene TRBV7-8; 10 positions agree with TRBD1. Germline V gene data show CDR1 as SGHVS and CDR2 as FQNEAQ. The trim removed 3 bases at V and 5 bases at J, leaving 13 bases unmatched. This CDR3 comprises 17 residues.

Turning to this clonotype: Just one base apart from a much larger clone, this may be a read error. The V gene is TRBV29-1, the J gene TRBJ2-5; the D is unclear. CDR1 SQVTM and CDR2 ANQGSEA come from the germline V gene. Trimming left V 4 bases short and J 3 bases short, with 3 bases between. This CDR3 has 10 amino acids. The CDR3 DNA sequence: TGCAGCGTTGCCAAAGAGACCCAGTACTTC. Its translation is CSVAKETQYF.

This sequence joins TRBV7-8 and TRBJ2-7, with 8 bases aligning to TRBD1. Germline trimming cut 1 base from V and 2 bases from J; bases unmatched to any gene: 13. This CDR3 region has 18 residues. From germline, CDR1 is SGHVS and CDR2 FQNEAQ. The CDR3 protein is CASSLEGGTGSPAYEQYF. The CDR3 DNA reads TGTGCCAGCAGCTTAGAAGGGGGGACAGGTTCCCCGGCCTACGAGCAGTACTTC. Filled out from reference TRBV7-8 and TRBJ2-7, the complete variable domain reads GAGVSQSPRYKVAKRGQDVALRCDPISGHVSLFWYQQALGQGPEFLTYFQNEAQLDKSGLPSDRFFAERPEGSVSTLKIQRTQQEDSAVYLCASSLEGGTGSPAYEQYFGPGTRLTVT.

With regard to this clonotype: The limits of the CDR3 on the DNA are not certain, so only TCRdb's listed CDR3 is given. The chain couples TRBV21-1 to TRBJ2-5; the table calls TRBD1, which could not be checked here. TRBV21-1 corresponds to a pseudogene. The CDR3 is 17 amino acids in total, end residues counted. CDR3 residues: CASSKAVGQGAEKTQYF.

This clonotype was recorded many times. The chain joins TRBV24-1 to TRBJ1-5; D perhaps matches TRBD1 (5 bases). The ends were cut back, 4 bases at V and 6 bases at J, with 12 bases in the middle. The CDR3 extends over 14 amino acids. Germline V gene sequence: CDR1 KGHDR, CDR2 SFDVKD. The CDR3 reads CATSDPGYGQPQHF. DNA for the CDR3: TGTGCCACCAGTGACCCAGGGTATGGTCAGCCCCAGCATTTT.

A few counts support this clonotype. The gene calls are TRBV15 and TRBJ1-5; TRBD1 matches at 10 bases. Per germline, CDR1 LNHNV and CDR2 YYDKDF (reference sequence). CDR3 length: 13 residues. Trimming took 6 bases from V and 10 from J; bases not matched to a gene: 6. The CDR3 reads CATSIDRGRPQHF. The CDR3 DNA is TGTGCCACCAGTATAGACAGGGGGCGACCCCAGCATTTT.

This clonotype was counted between two and nine times. The V and J genes are TRBV5-1 and TRBJ2-1, with 14 bases aligning to TRBD2. Germline CDR1 is SGHRS and CDR2 is YFSETQ. This CDR3 contains 15 residues. The V segment lost 3 bases and the J segment 5 bases; nucleotides outside the gene matches: 1. The CDR3 spells CASSSGLAGDNEQFF. Here the CDR3 DNA reads TGCGCCAGCAGCTCGGGACTAGCGGGGGACAATGAGCAGTTCTTC.

This clonotype was seen repeatedly, ten times or more. The chain has TRBV6-5 and TRBJ2-1; D unclear. This CDR3 has 12 residues. CDR1 and CDR2 from the germline V gene are MNHEY and SVGAGI. V was shortened by 0 bases and J by 12 bases, with 9 bases between the two germline ends. The CDR3 DNA reads as TGTGCCAGCAGTTACTCAGGGTCAGGGCAGTTCTTC. Amino acid sequence: CASSYSGSGQFF.